This T cell receptor (beta chain) was recorded in a study of shared clonotypes between healthy human individuals. Across the whole study: Per donor, CD8 memory used one plate, CD8 naive used two, CD4 memory used three and CD4 naive used three.

Study outcomes and limitations: At large depth, rarefaction still showed sorted-subset sequencing to be incomplete.

The CDR3 is 14 amino acids. V was trimmed by 4 bases and J by 1 base, leaving 12 bases between them. Germline V CDR1 and CDR2: SGHRS, YFSETQ. Of note for this clone: Its antigen is as yet unknown.

As processed by the authors: Junction-only sequences produced by ImmunoSEQ had no quality scores, so filtering differed. Using immunoSEQ multiplex PCR, the repertoire was profiled, and TCRdb retains in-frame clones only, with some absent. Clone size and V and J calls were adopted from that table, with D and trimming inferred from the DNA. The table has about 1,800,000 clones, about 95% seen once. Terminally differentiated effector memory CD45RA+ cells were excluded from the naive CD8 cells, which were CD45RO-negative and positively selected for CCR7. The healthy adult donors were HIV-negative and reported no recent acute infections or vaccinations.

The TCR originated in a young man in good health. Source material: naive CD8+ T cells sorted from blood. The chain couples TRBV5-1 to TRBJ2-7, with D maybe TRBD1 (5 bases). CDR3 amino acids: CASSLGHPSYEQYF. CDR3 DNA: TGCGCCAGCAGCCTAGGACATCCTTCCTACGAGCAGTACTTC.